This TCR beta chain was documented in a study of vaccination effects on CD4 cells after COVID-19. Study context: Participants were given two doses of BNT162b2 or mRNA-1273 vaccine. Points from the study as a whole: There was marked clonal contraction among infection- and vaccine-induced clones late after vaccination.

Generated by immunoSEQ multiplex PCR, the TCRdb table keeps only in-frame clones and is missing some. The sample carries more than 35,000 clones, approximately 70% recorded once. Remarks on this clone: Antigen specificity is unknown.

Antigen-specific CD4+ T cell clonotypes were called by their expansion after viral peptide-pool culture in ViraFEST. Cultured cells yielded isolated CD4+ T cells after less than 11 days. SARS-CoV-2 infection was confirmed by PCR in the person between March and December 2020. A few million PBMC per well were cultured with 10 IU/ml IL-2 and roughly 10 ug/ml peptides. A half-medium replacement with IL-2 medium was carried out on days 3 and 7. Looked up from germline, CDR1 is SGHNT and CDR2 is YYREEE (reference sequence). CDR3 size: 13 residues. Trimming removed 10 bases at V and 2 bases at J, with 14 bases between.

The origin of this receptor is a human donor who had a prior SARS-CoV-2 infection. Sequencing was performed on CD4+ T cells from PBMCs cultured with a peptide pool, taken before COVID-19 vaccination. The chain couples TRBV5-4 to TRBJ2-3; D is possibly TRBD2 (6 bases). CDR3 residues: CASSERVTDTQYF. The CDR3 DNA reads TGTGCCTCCAGCGAGCGGGTCACAGATACGCAGTATTTT.